This TCR beta chain was obtained from a study of blood T cell repertoires in COVID-19. Background on the study: The study drew acute and convalescent COVID-19 samples from the United States, Italy and Spain.

As handled by the study authors: The assay estimated nucleated cells by amplifying reference gene primers. Assay: immunoSEQ multiplex PCR; the TCRdb copy retains only in-frame clones and omits some. The V and J calls and clone size come from that table; D and trimming were worked out from the DNA. The sample has almost 250,000 clones; around 85% are singletons. With regard to this clone: A junction end diverges from the germline sequence, so it may reflect a read error.

Germline lookup yields CDR1 SGHTA and CDR2 FQGTGA. This CDR3 has 16 amino acids. All enrollees were about 18 to 89 years old and from 25 or so US areas. Participants had their cohort set by participant-reported clinical history. The chain uses TRBV7-3 and TRBJ1-6, with TRBD1 as a possible D gene (5 bases). The sample taken for sequencing was PBMCs or T cells enriched from blood (not recorded which). The clonotype originates from a woman in her 50s with acute COVID-19. Here the CDR3 reads CASSVTPRGGNSPLHF. In DNA form, the CDR3 reads TGTGCCAGCAGCGTAACCCCCCGGGGGGGGAATTCACCCCTCCACTTT.